These T cell receptor beta chains were read from a single sample in a study of response to subunit inactivated influenza vaccine. MiXCR, applied by TCRdb to the RT-PCR reads, yields one record per CDR3 protein. The table lists around 520,000 distinct CDR3 sequences, less than 30% of them singletons. The specimen comprised CD4+ T cells sorted from PBMCs, sampled more than 4 days after vaccination. The origin of the receptors is a man aged 45-65 years who received an inactivated influenza vaccine. Each CDR3 is given without its conserved first and last residue.

J,length,V,CDR3
TRBJ1-2,10,TRBV12-3/TRBV12-4,ASTRGNYGYT
TRBJ1-1,11,TRBV6-2/TRBV6-3,ASRGFENTEAF
TRBJ2-3,14,TRBV7-9,ASSLLGAGGADTQY
TRBJ1-5,11,TRBV25-1,ASSGGANQPQH
TRBJ1-2,14,TRBV7-2,ASSRSDAIGRGGYT
TRBJ2-7,11,TRBV20-1,SARDAHSYEQY
TRBJ2-1,11,TRBV12-3/TRBV12-4,ASSFREVDEQF
TRBJ2-1,18,TRBV3-1,ASSHLRGPGGRGLYNEQF
TRBJ2-7,12,TRBV29-1,SVEVAGGSYEQY
TRBJ2-1,13,TRBV12-3/TRBV12-4,ASSEGLAGRNEQF
TRBJ1-2,12,TRBV6-1,ASSQSGGGYGYT
TRBJ2-1,9,TRBV7-2,ASSRSYEQF
TRBJ2-1,11,TRBV29-1,SVPRDTYNEQF
TRBJ2-5,12,TRBV7-2,ASRLGTSRETQY
TRBJ1-1,15,TRBV5-1,ASSLWGLRQQNTEAF
TRBJ1-5,11,TRBV7-2,ASSLAGSKPQH
TRBJ2-4,18,TRBV3-1,ASSQEIAGGPVSAKNIQY
TRBJ1-1,11,TRBV20-1,SAPGQGRTEAF
TRBJ2-7,13,TRBV11-2,ASSNRDRPPYEQY
TRBJ1-3,11,TRBV4-3,AGSPGAGNTIY
TRBJ2-3,11,TRBV2,ASSSSSARAQY
TRBJ1-5,13,TRBV11-2,ASSLTGVPNQPQH
TRBJ1-4,12,TRBV11-2,ASRPGGSDEKLF
TRBJ2-3,15,TRBV5-6,ASSWTRLALRTDTQY
TRBJ2-7,10,TRBV20-1,SAQRSFYEQY
TRBJ1-5,13,TRBV20-1,SARDRGSGNQPQH
TRBJ2-1,12,TRBV5-4,ADHPQGSYNEQF
TRBJ2-2,14,TRBV6-5,ASSYSVLAGTGELF
TRBJ1-5,12,TRBV20-1,SARDIWGTQPQH
TRBJ2-1,13,TRBV20-1,SGEFGGQGVNEQF
TRBJ2-1,12,TRBV28,ASRTGGSIYEQF
TRBJ1-1,12,TRBV20-1,SARRPGLNTEAF
TRBJ2-4,13,TRBV6-2/TRBV6-3,ASSTSGLAKNIQY
TRBJ2-3,13,TRBV7-2,ASSLSQGWADTQY
TRBJ1-2,14,TRBV7-7,ASSLDPGLLGYGYT
TRBJ1-1,12,TRBV12-3/TRBV12-4,ASSGQGLRTEAF
TRBJ2-3,15,TRBV7-9,ASSYLDPGLSTDTQY
TRBJ2-7,11,TRBV12-3/TRBV12-4,ATLGDGDYEQY
TRBJ2-6,13,TRBV6-1,ASNKGGAGANVLT
TRBJ2-7,13,TRBV18,ASSPRQDFSYEQY